Here is one T cell receptor beta chain with its context. This entry is derived from a study of pediatric ulcerative colitis. Libraries were prepared by immunoSEQ multiplex PCR; TCRdb keeps only in-frame clonotypes and omits some of them. The sample holds around 65,000 clones; more than 60% are singletons and the top ten take around 5%. The material sequenced was blood. This sequence originates from a boy between 10 and 17 years old with moderate ulcerative colitis.

CDR3 loop: CASSQVWRGGLRDNEQFF. DNA for the CDR3: TGCGCCAGCAGCCAAGTCTGGAGGGGGGGCCTCAGGGATAATGAGCAGTTCTTC. The chain employs TRBV4-1 and TRBJ2-1; D might be TRBD2 (7 bases). Germline assignment: CDR1 MGHRA and CDR2 YSYEKL. V lost 1 base to trimming and J lost 7 bases, with 23 bases between them. The CDR3 totals 18 residues.